A single sample is the source of the 2 T cell receptor beta chains below, sequenced in a study of blood T cells in healthy people across ages. A second PCR, run for about 6 to 12 cycles, used a sample-barcoded 5' primer plus a J-beta primer mix. TCRdb ran MiXCR on the 5' RACE reads and lists one entry per CDR3 protein. The sample carries about 1.7 million distinct CDR3 sequences, 25% to 30% recorded once. Sample: blood. Receptors were obtained from a woman aged 25 to 39 in good health.

This clonotype was detected only a few times. The chain has TRBV10-2 and TRBJ1-5; TRBD1 is a possible D gene (6 bases). Germline CDR1 WSHSY, CDR2 SAAADI. Trimming cost V 6 bases and J 5 bases, with 11 bases left between them. This CDR3 has 13 residues. The CDR3 loop reads CASREQGYQPQHF. The DNA for the CDR3 is TGCGCCAGCAGGGAACAGGGATATCAGCCCCAGCATTTT.

The chain couples TRBV6-5 to TRBJ1-2; D is possibly TRBD1 (5 bases). The CDR3 covers 13 residues. The germline gives CDR1 MNHEY, CDR2 SVGAGI. The ends were cut back, 6 bases at V and 8 bases at J, with 16 bases in the middle. The CDR3 loop reads CASRQQVTSGYTF. The CDR3 DNA reads as TGTGCCAGCAGGCAACAGGTTACCAGCGGCTACACCTTC.